The 18 T cell receptor beta chains listed next were all sequenced from one sample in a study of blood T cell repertoires in COVID-19. TCRdb's copy holds only in-frame clones and misses some; the assay was immunoSEQ multiplex PCR. The repertoire holds about 76,000 clones, with approximately 90% as singletons. Sequencing was carried out using peripheral blood. All receptors derive from a man aged 30-40 years with acute or convalescent COVID-19.

The table lists this clone with a few counts. The chain has TRBV28 and TRBJ1-6, with a tentative D call TRBD1 (6 bases). The V and J ends lost 3 bases and 10 bases respectively, with 13 bases between them. Germline V gene data show CDR1 as MDHEN and CDR2 as SYDVKM. CDR3 length equals 14 residues. The CDR3 region has the DNA TGTGCCAGCAGTTTTTCCCAGGGGATCTCACCCCTCCACTTT. As protein: CASSFSQGISPLHF.

The V call is TRBV5-6, the J call TRBJ2-2; 9 nucleotides align to TRBD2. The trim removed 4 bases at V and 1 base at J, leaving 11 bases unmatched. Germline lookup yields CDR1 SGHDT and CDR2 YYEEEE. This CDR3 has 18 amino acids. The CDR3 DNA reads TGTGCCAGCAGCCTCCTCGGGGGCGGGAGGGGGAACACCGGGGAGCTGTTTTTT. It specifies CASSLLGGGRGNTGELFF. Full variable domain (outside the CDR3, taken from reference TRBV5-6 and TRBJ2-2): DAGVTQSPTHLIKTRGQQVTLRCSPKSGHDTVSWYQQALGQGPQFIFQYYEEEERQRGNFPDRFSGHQFPNYSSELNVNALLLGDSALYLCASSLLGGGRGNTGELFFGEGSRLTVL.

The V and J genes are TRBV7-8 and TRBJ2-2, with D possibly being TRBD1 (6 bases). From germline, CDR1 is SGHVS and CDR2 FQNEAQ. There are 15 residues in the CDR3. Trimming pared 4 bases from V and 7 bases from J, leaving 16 bases between. The CDR3 region is CASSSQGFIGGELFF. The DNA of the CDR3 is TGTGCCAGCAGCTCTCAGGGGTTTATTGGCGGGGAGCTGTTTTTT.

The chain carries TRBV7-2 and TRBJ1-4; D may be TRBD1 (6 bases). This CDR3 has 13 residues. V shed 5 bases and J shed 4 bases, with 8 bases lying between them. The germline V gene has CDR1 SGHTA and CDR2 FQGNSA. In nucleotides, the CDR3 is TGTGCCAGCAGCCGACAGGTTAATGAAAAACTGTTTTTT. The encoded protein is CASSRQVNEKLFF.

This clone came up a few times. This chain links TRBV7-9 with TRBJ1-5, with 7 bases lining up with TRBD1. This CDR3 spans 15 amino acids. Germline V gene sequence: CDR1 SEHNR, CDR2 FQNEAQ (reference sequence). V shed 5 bases and J 7 bases; nucleotides not matched to a gene: 11. The chain's CDR3 is CASSGNTGAGQPQHF. The DNA of the CDR3 is TGTGCCAGCAGCGGAAACACAGGGGCGGGACAGCCCCAGCATTTT.

The chain recombines TRBV5-1 with TRBJ1-1; tentative D call: TRBD1 (5 bases). With 4 bases removed from V and 6 bases from J, the gap between germline ends came to 13 bases. Germline-derived CDR1 and CDR2 are SGHRS and YFSETQ. CDR3 length equals 13 residues. CDR3 bases: TGCGCCAGCAGCATTGGCGGACAACCTGAAGCTTTCTTT. The encoded protein is CASSIGGQPEAFF. The complete variable domain, with remaining parts taken from reference TRBV5-1 and TRBJ1-1, reads KAGVTQTPRYLIKTRGQQVTLSCSPISGHRSVSWYQQTPGQGLQFLFEYFSETQRNKGNFPGRFSGRQFSNSRSEMNVSTLELGDSALYLCASSIGGQPEAFFGQGTRLTVV.

CDR3 loop: CAIQGNTEAFF. CDR3 DNA sequence: TGTGCCATACAGGGGAACACTGAAGCTTTCTTT. This chain joins TRBV7-2 and TRBJ1-1, with a possible D match to TRBD1 (6 bases). This CDR3 spans 11 amino acids. V was cut by 10 bases and J by 1 base, with 7 bases left in between. Germline V gene lookup returns CDR1 SGHTA and CDR2 FQGNSA. Complete variable domain (other parts from reference TRBV7-2 and TRBJ1-1): GAGVSQSPSNKVTEKGKDVELRCDPISGHTALYWYRQSLGQGLEFLIYFQGNSAPDKSGLPSDRFSAERTGGSVSTLTIQRTQQEDSAVYLCAIQGNTEAFFGQGTRLTVV.

This clone was seen a few times. This chain uses TRBV7-9 with TRBJ2-3, with TRBD2 matching 12 bases. Germline CDR1 reads SEHNR; CDR2 reads FQNEAQ (reference sequence). The CDR3 covers 17 residues. The V and J ends lost 10 bases and 3 bases, in that order; junction bases with no gene match: 14. The CDR3 nucleotides read TGTGCCACCACTAGCGGGAGGAGTGGGGTAAAGACAGATACGCAGTATTTT. Protein product: CATTSGRSGVKTDTQYF.

This chain uses TRBV4-3 with TRBJ2-7; 9 bases match TRBD2. CDR3 size: 18 residues. Germline V gene lookup returns CDR1 LGHNA and CDR2 YSLEER. V was pared by 4 bases and J by 3 bases, with 16 bases of the junction left unmatched. In nucleotides, the CDR3 is TGCGCCAGCAGCCTAACCGCCTTGCCCGTAGCGGGAGACTACGAGCAGTACTTC. Its protein product is CASSLTALPVAGDYEQYF.

This clone was seen once. The rearrangement links TRBV4-1 to TRBJ1-6; D is uncertain. This CDR3 comprises 15 residues. CDR1 is MGHRA, CDR2 YSYEKL, per germline. Trimming left V 8 bases short and J 0 bases short, with 11 bases between. CDR3 nucleotides: TGCGCCAGCGGGCAGGCTATCTCCTATAATTCACCCCTCCACTTT. Translating gives CASGQAISYNSPLHF.

The V call is TRBV6-5, the J call TRBJ2-7; the match to TRBD1 covers 7 bases. The junction had 1 base not matched to a gene; V was cut back by 2 bases and J by 0 bases. The CDR3 extends over 14 amino acids. Per germline, CDR1 MNHEY and CDR2 SVGAGI. The CDR3 bases are TGTGCCAGCAGTTACGGGACAGCCTCCTACGAGCAGTACTTC. Its translation is CASSYGTASYEQYF.

The chain is built from TRBV3-1 (or the pseudogene TRBV3-2) and TRBJ2-1; the match to TRBD2 covers 10 bases. After removal of 7 bases from V and 2 bases from J, the junction contained 5 bases not matched to a gene. The CDR3 consists of 15 residues. Germline assignment: CDR1 LGHDT and CDR2 YNNKEL (reference sequence). CDR3 in DNA: TGTGCCAGCACCCAGCGGGAGGGTGCCTACAATGAGCAGTTCTTC. This sequence encodes CASTQREGAYNEQFF.

The chain joins TRBV6-1 to TRBJ2-7, with D perhaps TRBD2 (6 bases). CDR1 is MNHNS, CDR2 SASEGT, per germline. The CDR3 loop spans 16 amino acids. With 3 bases removed from V and 3 bases from J, the gap between germline ends came to 18 bases. CDR3 sequence: CASSDLGRGGDYEQYF. The CDR3, as DNA: TGTGCCAGCAGTGATTTGGGTAGAGGCGGGGACTACGAGCAGTACTTC.

The chain joins TRBV12-3 or TRBV12-4 to TRBJ1-2, with D hard to call. Trimming shortened V by 4 bases and J by 8 bases, and 14 bases separated the two germline ends. The CDR3 is made up of 13 amino acids. CDR3 protein: CASSWRLARGYTF. For the CDR3, the DNA is TGTGCCAGCAGTTGGCGTCTCGCTAGAGGCTACACCTTC.

The chain combines TRBV28 with TRBJ1-2; 7 bases are shared with TRBD1. The germline gives CDR1 MDHEN, CDR2 SYDVKM. There are 16 residues in the CDR3. After removal of 7 bases from V and 6 bases from J, the junction contained 17 bases not matched to a gene. The CDR3 DNA reads TGTGCCAGCATGGCCTCCTATCGGCAGGGGGTCGATGGCTACACCTTC. This translates into CASMASYRQGVDGYTF.

The chain carries TRBV14 and TRBJ1-2; tentative D call: TRBD1 (6 bases). CDR1 is SGHDN and CDR2 is FVKESK in the germline V gene. The CDR3 sequence is 13 residues long. V shed 4 bases and J shed 8 bases, with 14 bases lying between them. CDR3 loop: CASSRVGTSGYTF. In nucleotides, the CDR3 is TGTGCCAGCAGCCGAGTCGGGACATCCGGCTACACCTTC. Full variable domain (missing parts from reference TRBV14 and TRBJ1-2): EAGVTQFPSHSVIEKGQTVTLRCDPISGHDNLYWYRRVMGKEIKFLLHFVKESKQDESGMPNNRFLAERTGGTYSTLKVQPAELEDSGVYFCASSRVGTSGYTFGSGTRLTVV.

The CDR3 DNA reads as TGCGCCAGCAGCCCCCTAGCGGGAGGGCCCCTCGAGCAGTACTTC. Translating it yields CASSPLAGGPLEQYF. This rearrangement joins TRBV5-1 to TRBJ2-7, with 12 positions matching TRBD2. Per the germline V gene, CDR1 is SGHRS and CDR2 is YFSETQ. The CDR3 covers 15 residues. V trimming: 4 bases; J trimming: 6 bases; junction bases outside the gene matches: 8. Drawing the rest from reference TRBV5-1 and TRBJ2-7, the complete variable domain is KAGVTQTPRYLIKTRGQQVTLSCSPISGHRSVSWYQQTPGQGLQFLFEYFSETQRNKGNFPGRFSGRQFSNSRSEMNVSTLELGDSALYLCASSPLAGGPLEQYFGPGTRLTVT.

This clone was seen once. The V gene is TRBV5-5, the J gene TRBJ1-2; 8 bases agree with TRBD1. The CDR3 is made up of 13 amino acids. V was pared by 8 bases and J by 3 bases, with 6 bases of the junction left unmatched. From germline, CDR1 is SGHKS and CDR2 YYEKEE (reference sequence). The CDR3 here is CASMGQEDYGYTF. CDR3 in DNA: TGTGCCAGTATGGGACAGGAAGACTATGGCTACACCTTC.